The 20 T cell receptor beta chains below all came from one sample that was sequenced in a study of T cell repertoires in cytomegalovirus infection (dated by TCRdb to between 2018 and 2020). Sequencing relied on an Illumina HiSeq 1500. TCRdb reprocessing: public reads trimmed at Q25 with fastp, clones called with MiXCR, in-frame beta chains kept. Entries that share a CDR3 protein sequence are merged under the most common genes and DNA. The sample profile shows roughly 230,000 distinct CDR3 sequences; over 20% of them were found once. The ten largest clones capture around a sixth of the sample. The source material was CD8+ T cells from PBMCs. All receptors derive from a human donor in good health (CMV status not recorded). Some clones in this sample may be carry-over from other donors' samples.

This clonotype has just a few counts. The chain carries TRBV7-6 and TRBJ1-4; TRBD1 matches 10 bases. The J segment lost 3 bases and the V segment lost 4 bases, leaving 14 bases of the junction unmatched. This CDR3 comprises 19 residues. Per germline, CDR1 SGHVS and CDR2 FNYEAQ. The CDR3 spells CASSSNPRDRGHPNEKLFF. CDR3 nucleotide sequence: TGTGCCAGCAGCTCGAACCCCCGGGACAGGGGTCATCCTAATGAAAAACTGTTTTTT. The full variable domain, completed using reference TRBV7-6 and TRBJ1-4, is GAGVSQSPRYKVTKRGQDVALRCDPISGHVSLYWYRQALGQGPEFLTYFNYEAQQDKSGLPNDRFSAERPEGSISTLTIQRTEQRDSAMYRCASSSNPRDRGHPNEKLFFGSGTQLSVL.

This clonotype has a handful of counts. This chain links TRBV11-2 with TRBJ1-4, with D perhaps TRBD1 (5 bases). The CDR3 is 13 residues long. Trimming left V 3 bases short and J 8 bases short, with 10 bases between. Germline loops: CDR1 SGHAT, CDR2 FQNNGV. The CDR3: CASSFRVREKLFF. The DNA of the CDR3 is TGTGCCAGCAGCTTCAGGGTACGGGAAAAACTGTTTTTT.

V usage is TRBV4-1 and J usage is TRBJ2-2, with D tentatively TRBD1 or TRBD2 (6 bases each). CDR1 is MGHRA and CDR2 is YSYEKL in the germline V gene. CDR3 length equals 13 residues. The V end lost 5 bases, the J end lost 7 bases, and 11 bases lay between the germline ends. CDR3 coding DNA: TGCGCCAGCAGCATAAGGGGGGACGGGGAGCTGTTTTTT. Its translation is CASSIRGDGELFF.

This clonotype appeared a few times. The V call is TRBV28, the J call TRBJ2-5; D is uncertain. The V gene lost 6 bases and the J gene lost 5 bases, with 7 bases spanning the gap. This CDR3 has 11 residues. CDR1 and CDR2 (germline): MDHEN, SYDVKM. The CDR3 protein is CASRLGETQYF. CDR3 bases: TGTGCCAGCAGGCTCGGGGAGACCCAGTACTTC.

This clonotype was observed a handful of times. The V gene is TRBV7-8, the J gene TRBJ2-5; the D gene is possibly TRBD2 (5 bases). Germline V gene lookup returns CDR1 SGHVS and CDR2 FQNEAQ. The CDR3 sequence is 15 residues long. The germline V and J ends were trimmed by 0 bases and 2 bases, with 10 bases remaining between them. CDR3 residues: CASSLASGIQETQYF. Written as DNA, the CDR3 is TGTGCCAGCAGCTTAGCGTCCGGGATTCAAGAGACCCAGTACTTC.

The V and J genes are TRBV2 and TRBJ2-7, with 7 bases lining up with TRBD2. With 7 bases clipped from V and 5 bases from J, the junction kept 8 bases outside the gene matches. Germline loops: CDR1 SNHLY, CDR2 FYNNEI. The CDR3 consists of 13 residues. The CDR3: CASKLRGNDEQYF. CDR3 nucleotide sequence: TGTGCCAGCAAGTTGCGGGGGAACGACGAGCAGTACTTC. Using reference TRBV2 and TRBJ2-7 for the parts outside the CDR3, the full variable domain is EPEVTQTPSHQVTQMGQEVILRCVPISNHLYFYWYRQILGQKVEFLVSFYNNEISEKSEIFDDQFSVERPDGSNFTLKIRSTKLEDSAMYFCASKLRGNDEQYFGPGTRLTVT.

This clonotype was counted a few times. The CDR3 sequence: CASSLEVYQNTGELFF. The CDR3 DNA sequence: TGTGCCAGCAGCTTAGAGGTCTACCAGAACACCGGGGAGCTGTTTTTT. The genes are TRBV7-8 and TRBJ2-2; no reliable D call. CDR3 length: 16 amino acids. Germline V gene lookup returns CDR1 SGHVS and CDR2 FQNEAQ. V dropped 1 base and J dropped 1 base, with 10 bases sitting between them.

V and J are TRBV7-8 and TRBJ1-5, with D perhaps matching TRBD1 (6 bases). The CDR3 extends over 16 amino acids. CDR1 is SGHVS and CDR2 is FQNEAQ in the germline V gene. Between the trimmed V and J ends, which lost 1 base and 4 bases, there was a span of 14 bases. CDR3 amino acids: CASSLEVWTENQPQHF. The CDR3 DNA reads TGTGCCAGCAGCTTAGAAGTATGGACAGAGAATCAGCCCCAGCATTTT.

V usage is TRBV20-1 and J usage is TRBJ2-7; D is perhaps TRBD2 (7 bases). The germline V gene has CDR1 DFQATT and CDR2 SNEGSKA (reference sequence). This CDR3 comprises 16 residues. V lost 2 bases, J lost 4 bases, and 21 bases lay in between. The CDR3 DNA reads TGCAGTGCTAGAACAATCGGGGAGGGGGATCCATACGAGCAGTACTTC. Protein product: CSARTIGEGDPYEQYF.

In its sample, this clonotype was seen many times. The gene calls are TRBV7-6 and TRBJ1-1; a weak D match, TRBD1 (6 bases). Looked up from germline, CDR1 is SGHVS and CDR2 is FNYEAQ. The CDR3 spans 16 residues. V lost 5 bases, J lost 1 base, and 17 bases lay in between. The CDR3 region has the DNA TGTGCCAGCAGCGCAGTCCCATCGACAGGGAACACTGAAGCTTTCTTT. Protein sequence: CASSAVPSTGNTEAFF.

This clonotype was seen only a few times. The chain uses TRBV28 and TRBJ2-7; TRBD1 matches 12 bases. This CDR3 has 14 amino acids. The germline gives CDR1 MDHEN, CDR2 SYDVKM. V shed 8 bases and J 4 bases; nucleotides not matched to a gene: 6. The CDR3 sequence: CASGWGQGAYEQYF. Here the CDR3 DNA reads TGTGCCAGCGGGTGGGGACAGGGGGCTTACGAGCAGTACTTC.

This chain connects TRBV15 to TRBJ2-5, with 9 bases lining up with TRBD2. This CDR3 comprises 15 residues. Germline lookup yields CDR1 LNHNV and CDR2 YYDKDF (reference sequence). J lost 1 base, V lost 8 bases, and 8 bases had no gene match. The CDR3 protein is CATRPLSGGQETQYF. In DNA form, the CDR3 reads TGTGCCACCCGCCCCCTTAGCGGGGGCCAAGAGACCCAGTACTTC.

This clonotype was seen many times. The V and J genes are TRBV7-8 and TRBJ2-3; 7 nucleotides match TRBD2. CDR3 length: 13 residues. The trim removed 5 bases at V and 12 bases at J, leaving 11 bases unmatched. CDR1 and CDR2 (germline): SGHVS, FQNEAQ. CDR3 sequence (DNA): TGTGCCAGCAGCCAGATACCCAGCGGGGATCAGTATTTT. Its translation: CASSQIPSGDQYF.

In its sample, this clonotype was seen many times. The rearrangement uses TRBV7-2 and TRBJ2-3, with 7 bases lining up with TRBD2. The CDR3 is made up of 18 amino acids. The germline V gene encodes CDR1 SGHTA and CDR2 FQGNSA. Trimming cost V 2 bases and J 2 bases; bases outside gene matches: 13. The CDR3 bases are TGTGCCAGCAGCTTAAGATCCGGGACTACGCTAAACACAGATACGCAGTATTTT. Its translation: CASSLRSGTTLNTDTQYF.

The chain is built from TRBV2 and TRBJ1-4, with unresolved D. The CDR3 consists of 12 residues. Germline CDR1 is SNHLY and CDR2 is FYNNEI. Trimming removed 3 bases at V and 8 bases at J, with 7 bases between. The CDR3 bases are TGTGCCAGCAGTGATTCGTGGGAAAAACTGTTTTTT. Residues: CASSDSWEKLFF.

CDR3 DNA: TGCAGCGTTGAAGGGTTCTGGGGGAGCACGAATACGCAGTATTTT. It codes for CSVEGFWGSTNTQYF. The rearrangement uses TRBV29-1 and TRBJ2-3, with D possibly being TRBD1 or TRBD2 (5 bases each). This CDR3 is built from 15 residues. V was trimmed by 1 base and J by 7 bases, leaving 18 bases between them. Germline lookup yields CDR1 SQVTM and CDR2 ANQGSEA.

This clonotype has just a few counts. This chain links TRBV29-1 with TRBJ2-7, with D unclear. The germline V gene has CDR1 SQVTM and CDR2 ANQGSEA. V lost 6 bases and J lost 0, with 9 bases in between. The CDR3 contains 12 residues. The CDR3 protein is CSVLTGSYEQYF. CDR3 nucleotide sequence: TGCAGCGTCTTGACCGGCTCCTACGAGCAGTACTTC.

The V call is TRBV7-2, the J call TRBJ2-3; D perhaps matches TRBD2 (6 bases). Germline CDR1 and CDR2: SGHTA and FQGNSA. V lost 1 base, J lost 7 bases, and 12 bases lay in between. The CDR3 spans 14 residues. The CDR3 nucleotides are TGTGCCAGCAGCTTAGGGGGTAGCGGAAATACGCAGTATTTT. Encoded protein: CASSLGGSGNTQYF.

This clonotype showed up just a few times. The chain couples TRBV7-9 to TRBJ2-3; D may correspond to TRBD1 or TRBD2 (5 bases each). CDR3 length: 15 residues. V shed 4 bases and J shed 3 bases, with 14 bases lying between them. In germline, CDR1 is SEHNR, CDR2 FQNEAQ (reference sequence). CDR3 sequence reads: CASSSPERGTDTQYF. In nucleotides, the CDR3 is TGTGCCAGCAGCTCTCCCGAGAGGGGAACAGATACGCAGTATTTT.

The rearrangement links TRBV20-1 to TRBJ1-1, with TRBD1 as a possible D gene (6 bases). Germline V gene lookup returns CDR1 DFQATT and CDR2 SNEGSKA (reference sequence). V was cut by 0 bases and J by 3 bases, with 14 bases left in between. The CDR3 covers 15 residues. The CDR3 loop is CSARDPRSGDTEAFF. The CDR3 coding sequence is TGCAGTGCTAGAGATCCAAGGTCAGGGGACACTGAAGCTTTCTTT.